A selection of T cell receptor beta chains follows, all from one sample in a study of a mutant IDH1 vaccine in newly diagnosed glioma. Here immunoSEQ multiplex PCR was the method, and the copy in TCRdb shows in-frame clones only, minus some. Of around 89,000 clones detected, roughly 85% appear once; the ten largest clones hold around 7.4%. The sample here was PBMCs, taken from a glioma patient treated with radiotherapy, temozolomide or both. Receptor source: a woman aged 50 to 60 with glioma. Each CDR3 is given with its conserved first and last residue. A D gene is named only where the DNA matches it firmly. Size values are once, few and many counts, or a class for expanded clones, and some rows have none.

j_gene: TRBJ2-1
abundance: NA
d_gene: TRBD2
v_gene: TRBV5-1
CDR3aa: CASSEHGGSSYNEQFF
CDR3nt: TGCGCCAGCAGCGAGCACGGGGGGTCATCCTACAATGAGCAGTTCTTC

j_gene: TRBJ1-3
abundance: NA
d_gene: NA
v_gene: TRBV7-9
CDR3aa: CASSPRATGGSGNTIYF
CDR3nt: TGTGCCAGCAGCCCTCGGGCAACCGGGGGCTCTGGAAACACCATATATTTT

j_gene: TRBJ2-1
abundance: NA
d_gene: NA
v_gene: TRBV7-6
CDR3aa: CASSRGGQSSYNEQFF
CDR3nt: TGTGCCAGCAGCCGTGGGGGGCAGAGCTCCTACAATGAGCAGTTCTTC

j_gene: TRBJ1-3
abundance: NA
d_gene: TRBD1
v_gene: TRBV5-1
CDR3aa: CASSPGQGDDTIYF
CDR3nt: TGCGCCAGCAGCCCGGGACAGGGTGACGACACCATATATTTT

j_gene: TRBJ1-3
abundance: NA
d_gene: NA
v_gene: TRBV11-2
CDR3aa: CASSLGRGSGNTIYF
CDR3nt: TGTGCCAGCAGCTTAGGCAGAGGGTCCGGAAACACCATATATTTT

j_gene: TRBJ1-1
abundance: few
d_gene: TRBD1
v_gene: TRBV30
CDR3aa: CAWSRGLDTEAFF
CDR3nt: TGTGCCTGGAGCAGGGGGCTGGACACTGAAGCTTTCTTT

j_gene: TRBJ1-5
abundance: NA
d_gene: NA
v_gene: TRBV28
CDR3aa: CASSTHSQYSNQPQHF
CDR3nt: TGTGCCAGCAGTACCCATAGCCAGTATAGCAATCAGCCCCAGCATTTT

j_gene: TRBJ2-3
abundance: NA
d_gene: TRBD1
v_gene: TRBV5-1
CDR3aa: CASSPDRGTDTQYF
CDR3nt: TGCGCCAGCAGCCCTGACAGGGGAACAGATACGCAGTATTTT

j_gene: TRBJ1-5
abundance: once
d_gene: NA
v_gene: TRBV2
CDR3aa: CASSQDSYSNQPQHF
CDR3nt: TGTGCCAGCAGTCAGGACTCCTATAGCAATCAGCCCCAGCATTTT

j_gene: TRBJ2-7
abundance: NA
d_gene: NA
v_gene: TRBV6-1
CDR3aa: CASSPRDPSREQYF
CDR3nt: TGTGCCAGCAGTCCCCGGGACCCGTCGAGGGAGCAGTACTTC

j_gene: TRBJ1-1
abundance: NA
d_gene: NA
v_gene: TRBV15
CDR3aa: CATSRDGNMGSEAFF
CDR3nt: TGTGCCACCAGCAGAGATGGTAATATGGGAAGCGAAGCTTTCTTT

j_gene: TRBJ2-3
abundance: once
d_gene: NA
v_gene: TRBV19
CDR3aa: CASSTSASTDTQYF
CDR3nt: TGTGCCAGTAGTACGAGCGCAAGCACAGATACGCAGTATTTT

j_gene: TRBJ2-2
abundance: NA
d_gene: TRBD1
v_gene: TRBV6-1
CDR3aa: CASYLDRSNTGELFF
CDR3nt: TGTGCCAGTTACCTGGACAGGTCGAACACCGGGGAGCTGTTTTTT

j_gene: TRBJ1-1
abundance: NA
d_gene: TRBD1
v_gene: TRBV6-5
CDR3aa: CASSYLGDRRSAEAFF
CDR3nt: TGTGCCAGCAGTTACTTGGGGGACAGAAGGTCAGCTGAAGCTTTCTTT

j_gene: TRBJ2-5
abundance: NA
d_gene: NA
v_gene: TRBV5-1
CDR3aa: CASSLATGRGETQYF
CDR3nt: TGCGCCAGCAGCTTGGCGACGGGGCGAGGAGAGACCCAGTACTTC

j_gene: TRBJ2-5
abundance: NA
d_gene: NA
v_gene: TRBV19
CDR3aa: CASSSRGAGYQETQYF
CDR3nt: TGTGCCAGTAGTTCGCGTGGCGCCGGGTACCAAGAGACCCAGTACTTC

j_gene: TRBJ2-1
abundance: NA
d_gene: TRBD2
v_gene: TRBV30
CDR3aa: CAWSVLAGGYNEQFF
CDR3nt: TGTGCCTGGAGTGTACTGGCGGGGGGTTACAATGAGCAGTTCTTC

j_gene: TRBJ2-7
abundance: once
d_gene: NA
v_gene: TRBV7-2
CDR3aa: CASSSRHRYEQYF
CDR3nt: TGTGCCAGCAGCTCCCGACACCGCTACGAGCAGTACTTC

j_gene: TRBJ2-7
abundance: NA
d_gene: TRBD1
v_gene: TRBV6-1
CDR3aa: CASSEGGTGSYEQYF
CDR3nt: TGTGCCAGCAGTGAAGGAGGGACAGGATCCTACGAGCAGTACTTC

j_gene: TRBJ2-5
abundance: NA
d_gene: NA
v_gene: TRBV2
CDR3aa: CASRQNQETQYF
CDR3nt: TGTGCCAGCAGACAGAACCAAGAGACCCAGTACTTC

j_gene: TRBJ1-3
abundance: NA
d_gene: TRBD1
v_gene: TRBV5-4
CDR3aa: CASSRDRANGNTIYF
CDR3nt: TGTGCCAGCAGCCGAGACAGGGCTAATGGAAACACCATATATTTT

j_gene: TRBJ1-1
abundance: few
d_gene: NA
v_gene: TRBV19
CDR3aa: CASSIGGFEAFF
CDR3nt: TGTGCCAGTAGTATAGGGGGGTTTGAAGCTTTCTTT

j_gene: TRBJ2-2
abundance: NA
d_gene: NA
v_gene: TRBV4-2
CDR3aa: CASRHPIPGYSNTGELFF
CDR3nt: TGTGCCAGCAGACACCCCATCCCAGGATACTCGAACACCGGGGAGCTGTTTTTT

j_gene: TRBJ1-2
abundance: NA
d_gene: NA
v_gene: TRBV6-5
CDR3aa: CASSQQGDYGYTF
CDR3nt: TGTGCCAGCAGTCAACAGGGAGACTATGGCTACACCTTC

j_gene: TRBJ1-1
abundance: NA
d_gene: NA
v_gene: TRBV4-1
CDR3aa: CASSQESGGTVGEAFF
CDR3nt: TGCGCCAGCAGCCAAGAAAGCGGCGGAACAGTCGGTGAAGCTTTCTTT

j_gene: TRBJ2-1
abundance: NA
d_gene: NA
v_gene: TRBV18
CDR3aa: CASSPLGGMNEQFF
CDR3nt: TGTGCCAGCTCCCCCTTAGGGGGGATGAATGAGCAGTTCTTC

j_gene: TRBJ1-2
abundance: NA
d_gene: NA
v_gene: TRBV6-5
CDR3aa: CASSQGVRGYTF
CDR3nt: TGTGCCAGCAGTCAAGGGGTCCGGGGCTACACCTTC

j_gene: TRBJ1-6
abundance: NA
d_gene: TRBD1
v_gene: TRBV9
CDR3aa: CASSVGTGDISPLHF
CDR3nt: TGTGCCAGCAGCGTGGGGACAGGGGATATCTCACCCCTCCACTTT

j_gene: TRBJ1-3
abundance: NA
d_gene: NA
v_gene: TRBV30
CDR3aa: CAWKLAGHGNTIYF
CDR3nt: TGTGCCTGGAAATTAGCAGGTCATGGAAACACCATATATTTT

j_gene: TRBJ1-2
abundance: NA
d_gene: TRBD1
v_gene: TRBV19
CDR3aa: CASSGTGVGYGYTF
CDR3nt: TGTGCCAGTAGTGGGACAGGGGTCGGCTATGGCTACACCTTC

j_gene: TRBJ1-2
abundance: NA
d_gene: NA
v_gene: TRBV19
CDR3aa: CASSDLPNNYGYTF
CDR3nt: TGTGCCAGTAGCGACCTCCCCAACAACTATGGCTACACCTTC

j_gene: TRBJ1-1
abundance: NA
d_gene: NA
v_gene: TRBV7-2
CDR3aa: CASSLGQNTEAFF
CDR3nt: TGTGCCAGCAGCTTAGGCCAGAACACTGAAGCTTTCTTT

j_gene: TRBJ1-6
abundance: few
d_gene: NA
v_gene: TRBV7-9
CDR3aa: CASSPTGDLNSPLHF
CDR3nt: TGTGCCAGCAGCCCCACCGGCGACCTGAATTCACCCCTCCACTTT

j_gene: TRBJ2-7
abundance: NA
d_gene: NA
v_gene: TRBV10-3
CDR3aa: CAISEIRTGSAEQYF
CDR3nt: TGTGCCATCAGTGAGATCAGAACAGGCTCAGCCGAGCAGTACTTC

j_gene: TRBJ1-1
abundance: few
d_gene: NA
v_gene: TRBV7-6
CDR3aa: CASSLDPVNTEAFF
CDR3nt: TGTGCCAGCAGCTTGGACCCAGTAAACACTGAAGCTTTCTTT

j_gene: TRBJ2-7
abundance: NA
d_gene: TRBD2
v_gene: TRBV7-2
CDR3aa: CASSRRSGDSYEQYF
CDR3nt: TGTGCCAGCAGCCGCCGCAGCGGGGACTCCTACGAGCAGTACTTC

j_gene: TRBJ1-1
abundance: once
d_gene: NA
v_gene: TRBV7-8
CDR3aa: CASSPLWTDTEAFF
CDR3nt: TGTGCCAGCAGCCCGCTGTGGACGGACACTGAAGCTTTCTTT

j_gene: TRBJ2-7
abundance: NA
d_gene: TRBD1
v_gene: TRBV14
CDR3aa: CASSPRTGDTYEQYF
CDR3nt: TGTGCCAGCAGCCCGCGGACAGGGGACACCTACGAGCAGTACTTC

j_gene: TRBJ2-2
abundance: NA
d_gene: NA
v_gene: TRBV2
CDR3aa: CASFPRATSNTGELFF
CDR3nt: TGTGCCAGCTTTCCTAGAGCCACTTCGAACACCGGGGAGCTGTTTTTT

j_gene: TRBJ1-1
abundance: few
d_gene: NA
v_gene: TRBV19
CDR3aa: CASTGGDTEAFF
CDR3nt: TGTGCCAGTACCGGGGGGGACACTGAAGCTTTCTTT

j_gene: TRBJ1-2
abundance: NA
d_gene: TRBD1
v_gene: TRBV5-1
CDR3aa: CASRPTPGQGQGYTF
CDR3nt: TGCGCCAGCAGACCAACCCCGGGACAGGGGCAAGGCTACACCTTC

j_gene: TRBJ1-2
abundance: NA
d_gene: NA
v_gene: TRBV7-6
CDR3aa: CASSNGLGYTF
CDR3nt: TGTGCCAGCAGCAACGGTCTGGGCTACACCTTC

j_gene: TRBJ1-1
abundance: few
d_gene: TRBD1
v_gene: TRBV7-9
CDR3aa: CASSFRQGAEAFF
CDR3nt: TGTGCCAGCAGCTTCCGTCAGGGGGCTGAAGCTTTCTTT

j_gene: TRBJ2-7
abundance: NA
d_gene: TRBD1
v_gene: TRBV6-1
CDR3aa: CASSDYHGTAKTNSYEQYF
CDR3nt: TGTGCCAGCAGTGATTACCACGGGACAGCAAAAACCAACTCCTACGAGCAGTACTTC

j_gene: TRBJ1-6
abundance: NA
d_gene: TRBD1
v_gene: TRBV5-1
CDR3aa: CASSPGQGSSYNSPLHF
CDR3nt: TGCGCCAGCAGCCCTGGACAGGGCAGCTCCTATAATTCACCCCTCCACTTT

j_gene: TRBJ2-7
abundance: NA
d_gene: NA
v_gene: TRBV27
CDR3aa: CASSLSRAGSSYEQYF
CDR3nt: TGTGCCAGCAGTTTATCGAGGGCAGGGAGCTCCTACGAGCAGTACTTC

j_gene: TRBJ2-3
abundance: NA
d_gene: NA
v_gene: TRBV7-6
CDR3aa: CASSRTGTDTQYF
CDR3nt: TGTGCCAGCAGCAGGACGGGCACAGATACGCAGTATTTT

j_gene: TRBJ2-7
abundance: NA
d_gene: TRBD2
v_gene: TRBV19
CDR3aa: CASSIGTSGASYEQYF
CDR3nt: TGTGCCAGTAGTATAGGGACTAGCGGGGCCTCCTACGAGCAGTACTTC

j_gene: TRBJ2-3
abundance: NA
d_gene: NA
v_gene: TRBV5-4
CDR3aa: CASSRAIGTDTQYF
CDR3nt: TGTGCCAGCAGCCGCGCTATAGGCACAGATACGCAGTATTTT

j_gene: TRBJ2-5
abundance: NA
d_gene: NA
v_gene: TRBV20-1
CDR3aa: CSASDSTQYF
CDR3nt: TGCAGTGCTAGCGACAGTACCCAGTACTTC

j_gene: TRBJ2-1
abundance: NA
d_gene: TRBD1
v_gene: TRBV2
CDR3aa: CASSDGDRYNEQFF
CDR3nt: TGTGCCAGCAGTGACGGGGACAGGTACAATGAGCAGTTCTTC

j_gene: TRBJ2-6
abundance: NA
d_gene: NA
v_gene: TRBV15
CDR3aa: CATSITGANVLTF
CDR3nt: TGTGCCACCAGCATAACTGGGGCCAACGTCCTGACTTTC

j_gene: TRBJ1-1
abundance: NA
d_gene: NA
v_gene: TRBV5-4
CDR3aa: CASSLGANTEAFF
CDR3nt: TGTGCCAGCAGCTTGGGAGCGAACACTGAAGCTTTCTTT

j_gene: TRBJ1-1
abundance: NA
d_gene: NA
v_gene: TRBV18
CDR3aa: CASSPPGRAENTEAFF
CDR3nt: TGTGCCAGCTCACCCCCAGGGAGGGCAGAGAACACTGAAGCTTTCTTT

j_gene: TRBJ2-2
abundance: NA
d_gene: NA
v_gene: TRBV7-2
CDR3aa: CASSLSPNTGELFF
CDR3nt: TGTGCCAGCAGCCTGAGTCCGAACACCGGGGAGCTGTTTTTT